The 28 T cell receptor beta chains below all came from one sample that was sequenced in a study of T cell changes during pregnancy in multiple sclerosis. Profiling relied on immunoSEQ multiplex PCR, and the TCRdb table lists in-frame clones only, not all of them. This sample has under 40,000 clones; about 92% occur once, and the top ten carry about 8.5%. The material was CD8+ T cells from peripheral blood mononuclear cells, obtained in the third trimester of pregnancy. Receptors were obtained from a female donor with multiple sclerosis, enrolled in a pregnancy study.

This rearrangement joins TRBV7-8 to TRBJ2-7, with a weak D call TRBD1 (6 bases). This CDR3 has 13 residues. Trimming removed 5 bases at V and 7 bases at J, with 15 bases between. In germline, CDR1 is SGHVS, CDR2 FQNEAQ. The CDR3 sequence: CASSGRGMREQYF. CDR3 bases: TGTGCCAGCAGCGGCAGGGGAATGAGAGAGCAGTACTTC.

V usage is TRBV9 and J usage is TRBJ2-1; 10 nucleotides agree with TRBD2. The length of the CDR3 is 16 residues. V trimming: 3 bases; J trimming: 9 bases; junction bases outside the gene matches: 12. The germline V gene has CDR1 SGDLS and CDR2 YYNGEE. CDR3 bases: TGTGCCAGCAGCGCCCCGGAGCGGGGGGGCGGTTTTGAGCAGTTCTTC. This encodes CASSAPERGGGFEQFF.

The genes are TRBV6-4 and TRBJ2-2; 8 bases agree with TRBD1. The CDR3 sequence is 15 residues long. Looked up from germline, CDR1 is MRHNA and CDR2 is SNTAGT. The V segment lost 6 bases and the J segment 3 bases; nucleotides outside the gene matches: 6. The CDR3 loop reads CASSPETGDTGELFF. Here the CDR3 DNA reads TGTGCCAGCAGCCCCGAGACAGGGGACACCGGGGAGCTGTTTTTT.

V and J are TRBV7-6 and TRBJ1-1, with D hard to call. The CDR3 length is 16 residues. Germline-derived CDR1 and CDR2 are SGHVS and FNYEAQ. V was shortened by 1 base and J by 9 bases, with 21 bases between the two germline ends. The CDR3 loop reads CASSLERLLNSGKAFF. The CDR3 nucleotides read TGTGCCAGCAGCTTAGAGAGACTTCTAAATTCGGGAAAAGCTTTCTTT.

The J gene is TRBJ1-6, the V gene TRBV10-3, with D unresolved. This CDR3 contains 16 residues. Germline loops: CDR1 ENHRY, CDR2 SYGVKD. V was cut by 3 bases and J by 5 bases, with 14 bases left in between. The CDR3 is CAISETSRANNSPLHF. The DNA of the CDR3 is TGTGCCATCAGTGAAACATCGAGGGCAAATAATTCACCCCTCCACTTT.

V and J are TRBV9 and TRBJ2-5, with 8 nucleotides matching TRBD2. The CDR3 length is 15 residues. Germline-derived CDR1 and CDR2 are SGDLS and YYNGEE. Trimming cost V 4 bases and J 5 bases; bases outside gene matches: 10. The DNA of the CDR3 is TGTGCCAGCAGCACCCGGGGGGGCATCGGGGAGACCCAGTACTTC. Its translation: CASSTRGGIGETQYF.

This chain uses TRBV27 with TRBJ1-1, with D unclear. Germline loops: CDR1 MNHEY, CDR2 SMNVEV (reference sequence). The CDR3 has 11 residues. V lost 4 bases to trimming and J lost 4 bases, with 4 bases between them. The CDR3 DNA reads TGTGCCAGCAGTTACGGCACTGAAGCTTTCTTT. It codes for CASSYGTEAFF.

J is TRBJ2-3 and V is TRBV11-2; TRBD2 matches 11 bases. The V and J ends lost 5 bases and 4 bases, in that order; junction bases with no gene match: 11. In germline, CDR1 is SGHAT, CDR2 FQNNGV. The CDR3 has 17 residues. CDR3 nucleotide sequence: TGTGCCAGCAGCACCCCGTTAGCGGGGGGGCCCCCAGATACGCAGTATTTT. Translation gives CASSTPLAGGPPDTQYF.

The chain carries TRBV27 and TRBJ2-2; a weak D match, TRBD2 (5 bases). The CDR3 has 16 amino acids. CDR1 MNHEY and CDR2 SMNVEV come from the germline V gene (reference sequence). V shed 5 bases and J shed 1 base, with 14 bases lying between them. CDR3 coding DNA: TGTGCCAGCAGTCACCCCGTGGGAGAGAACACCGGGGAGCTGTTTTTT. Its translation is CASSHPVGENTGELFF.

V and J are TRBV30 and TRBJ1-6; D ambiguous. CDR3 length: 12 amino acids. From germline, CDR1 is GTSNPN and CDR2 SVGIG (reference sequence). Deletions cut 4 bases from V and 4 bases from J, with 5 bases between. CDR3 region: CAWTVYNSPLHF. The DNA of the CDR3 is TGTGCCTGGACGGTTTATAATTCACCCCTCCACTTT.

V and J are TRBV4-1 and TRBJ1-2, with TRBD1 as a possible D gene (6 bases). The germline CDR1 and CDR2 sequences are MGHRA and YSYEKL. This CDR3 is built from 15 residues. Trimming removed 1 base at V and 2 bases at J, with 11 bases between. The CDR3, as DNA: TGCGCCAGCAGCCAAGTTAGGGGGGGAAACTATGGCTACACCTTC. Its protein product is CASSQVRGGNYGYTF.

This rearrangement joins TRBV4-2 to TRBJ2-3, with 9 bases fitting TRBD2. The germline V gene encodes CDR1 LGHNA and CDR2 YNFKEQ. J gave up 3 bases and V 1 base, and 5 bases lay outside the gene matches. This CDR3 has 16 amino acids. The CDR3 bases are TGTGCCAGCAGCCAAGTTTTAGCGGGGGCTACAGATACGCAGTATTTT. It specifies CASSQVLAGATDTQYF.

This rearrangement joins TRBV27 to TRBJ2-7, with TRBD2 matching over 8 bases. In germline, CDR1 is MNHEY, CDR2 SMNVEV (reference sequence). J lost 4 bases, V lost 9 bases, and 8 bases had no gene match. The CDR3 totals 13 residues. The CDR3 region has the DNA TGTGCCAGTGGGGCGGGGGGCCCTTACGAGCAGTACTTC. Its protein is CASGAGGPYEQYF.

The chain uses TRBV7-9 and TRBJ1-2, with D tentatively TRBD1 (6 bases). The V gene's germline CDR1 is SEHNR and CDR2 FQNEAQ (reference sequence). The CDR3 runs to 13 residues. The germline V and J ends were trimmed by 4 bases and 3 bases, with 9 bases remaining between them. The CDR3 sequence is CASSSTGYYGYTF. The CDR3 bases are TGTGCCAGCAGCTCCACAGGGTACTATGGCTACACCTTC.

The rearrangement uses TRBV2 and TRBJ1-2; D is ambiguous. V lost 4 bases and J lost 4, with 22 bases in between. The CDR3 is made up of 17 amino acids. Per germline, CDR1 SNHLY and CDR2 FYNNEI. CDR3 DNA sequence: TGTGCCAGCAGTGTCACAAGGGATGGACCAAGCGGCTATGGCTACACCTTC. Its translation is CASSVTRDGPSGYGYTF. Full variable domain (remainder filled in from reference TRBV2 and TRBJ1-2): EPEVTQTPSHQVTQMGQEVILRCVPISNHLYFYWYRQILGQKVEFLVSFYNNEISEKSEIFDDQFSVERPDGSNFTLKIRSTKLEDSAMYFCASSVTRDGPSGYGYTFGSGTRLTVV.

The chain combines TRBV11-2 with TRBJ2-2; 8 positions match TRBD1. Germline V gene lookup returns CDR1 SGHAT and CDR2 FQNNGV. After removal of 4 bases from V and 2 bases from J, the junction contained 6 bases not matched to a gene. CDR3 length: 16 residues. The CDR3 region has the DNA TGTGCCAGCAGCTCCCGGGACAGGTTAAACACCGGGGAGCTGTTTTTT. Translated, it gives CASSSRDRLNTGELFF.

V and J are TRBV6-5 and TRBJ1-2, with 9 bases identical to TRBD1. There are 16 residues in the CDR3. Germline CDR1 is MNHEY and CDR2 is SVGAGI. Trimming at V came to 4 bases and at J to 4 bases, leaving 10 bases not matched to a gene. In DNA form, the CDR3 reads TGTGCCAGCAGTTTGACACAGGGGGCGCCCGGCTATGGCTACACCTTC. Its translation: CASSLTQGAPGYGYTF.

The rearrangement uses TRBV9 and TRBJ1-2, with D unresolved. Trimming cost V 0 bases and J 8 bases, with 11 bases left between them. The CDR3 loop spans 13 amino acids. Germline V gives CDR1 SGDLS, CDR2 YYNGEE. CDR3 DNA: TGTGCCAGCAGCGTAGCGGCCAGGATCGGCTACACCTTC. Amino acids: CASSVAARIGYTF.

The chain is built from TRBV13 and TRBJ2-7; 9 nucleotides line up with TRBD1. The V segment lost 6 bases and the J segment 4 bases; nucleotides outside the gene matches: 4. The CDR3 consists of 13 residues. Germline CDR1 PRHDT, CDR2 FYEKMQ (reference sequence). Here the CDR3 reads CASRGTGSYEQYF. CDR3 sequence (DNA): TGTGCCAGCAGGGGGACAGGGAGTTACGAGCAGTACTTC.

V and J are TRBV5-6 and TRBJ1-1; D perhaps matches TRBD1 (6 bases). Germline assignment: CDR1 SGHDT and CDR2 YYEEEE. V was cut by 0 bases and J by 0 bases, with 9 bases left in between. This CDR3 has 15 residues. The CDR3 nucleotides read TGTGCCAGCAGCTTGGAGGGACACTTGAACACTGAAGCTTTCTTT. This translates into CASSLEGHLNTEAFF.

V usage is TRBV15 and J usage is TRBJ2-1; no clear D. Germline CDR1 and CDR2: LNHNV and YYDKDF (reference sequence). Trimming left V 4 bases short and J 8 bases short, with 9 bases between. This CDR3 has 12 residues. The CDR3 nucleotides read TGTGCCACCAGCAAAGACGGAGATGAGCAGTTCTTC. The encoded protein is CATSKDGDEQFF.

The chain joins TRBV7-9 to TRBJ1-5; the D gene is possibly TRBD1 (5 bases). The CDR3 loop spans 15 amino acids. Deletions cut 5 bases from V and 6 bases from J, with 17 bases between. The V gene's germline CDR1 is SEHNR and CDR2 FQNEAQ (reference sequence). The CDR3 DNA reads TGTGCCAGCAGCCCCACGGGGAGGGGTGGTCAGCCCCAGCATTTT. Its protein is CASSPTGRGGQPQHF.

V gene TRBV7-9 combines with J gene TRBJ2-7; 11 bases are a match to TRBD1. The V gene end was trimmed by 5 bases and the J gene end by 4 bases; junction bases not matched to a gene: 7. The CDR3 contains 15 residues. The germline V gene has CDR1 SEHNR and CDR2 FQNEAQ (reference sequence). DNA of the CDR3: TGTGCCAGCAGCCCGCGGGACAGGGGGAGGTACGAGCAGTACTTC. This sequence encodes CASSPRDRGRYEQYF.

The chain joins TRBV5-5 to TRBJ1-1; TRBD1 is a possible D gene (5 bases). Looked up from germline, CDR1 is SGHKS and CDR2 is YYEKEE (reference sequence). This CDR3 comprises 13 residues. The V end lost 2 bases, the J end lost 2 bases, and 7 bases lay between the germline ends. The CDR3 sequence is CASSFGGNTEAFF. The CDR3 nucleotides are TGTGCCAGCAGCTTCGGGGGAAACACTGAAGCTTTCTTT.

J is TRBJ1-1 and V is TRBV10-3; maybe TRBD1 (6 bases). The CDR3 has 11 amino acids. Deletions cut 8 bases from V and 2 bases from J, with 6 bases between. In germline, CDR1 is ENHRY, CDR2 SYGVKD. DNA for the CDR3: TGTGCCATCGGGACAAACACTGAAGCTTTCTTT. This codes for CAIGTNTEAFF.

CDR3 nucleotide sequence: TGCGCCAGCAGCTTGGAGGCTAGCGGCCCGTACGAGCAGTACTTC. Residues: CASSLEASGPYEQYF. The rearrangement uses TRBV5-1 and TRBJ2-7, with TRBD2 matching 7 bases. The CDR3 runs 15 residues. Germline CDR1 SGHRS, CDR2 YFSETQ. Trimming at V came to 0 bases and at J to 4 bases, leaving 7 bases not matched to a gene.

Comment on this clone: Other nucleotide sequences in the sample specify the same CDR3. V usage is TRBV5-1 and J usage is TRBJ1-1; no firm D call. The CDR3 totals 13 residues. Germline assignment: CDR1 SGHRS and CDR2 YFSETQ. V lost 0 bases and J 4 bases, leaving 7 bases between the germline ends. The CDR3 DNA reads as TGCGCCAGCAGCTTGGGGAGAGGCACTGAAGCTTTCTTT. Protein sequence: CASSLGRGTEAFF.

This clone was seen once. The V and J genes are TRBV7-8 and TRBJ1-5, with 7 bases identical to TRBD1. The germline V gene has CDR1 SGHVS and CDR2 FQNEAQ. This CDR3 is built from 14 residues. V shed 3 bases and J 6 bases; nucleotides not matched to a gene: 5. In DNA form, the CDR3 reads TGTGCCAGCAGCTTGACAGGGTTTGTTCAGCCCCAGCATTTT. Protein sequence: CASSLTGFVQPQHF. Full variable domain (remainder filled in from reference TRBV7-8 and TRBJ1-5): GAGVSQSPRYKVAKRGQDVALRCDPISGHVSLFWYQQALGQGPEFLTYFQNEAQLDKSGLPSDRFFAERPEGSVSTLKIQRTQQEDSAVYLCASSLTGFVQPQHFGDGTRLSIL.